This T cell receptor (beta chain) was identified during a study of blood T cell repertoires in COVID-19. Across the whole study: The cDNA or gDNA used as material had been derived from T cells, B-cell-depleted T cells, or PBMCs.

As handled by the study authors: Estimation of nucleated cell counts relied on the amplification of reference gene primers. Assay used: immunoSEQ multiplex PCR; TCRdb lists only in-frame clones, some missing. V and J calls and clone size are copied from that table; D and trimming were computed from the DNA. The sample has roughly 100,000 clones, around 90% seen once. The CDR3 has 15 amino acids. The J segment lost 1 base and the V segment lost 3 bases, leaving 4 bases of the junction unmatched. Per the germline V gene, CDR1 is SGDLS and CDR2 is YYNGEE. What was sequenced was peripheral blood. The origin of this receptor is a man over 45 with COVID-19, enrolled during active disease. V gene TRBV9 combines with J gene TRBJ2-7; the match to TRBD1 covers 10 bases. Here the CDR3 DNA reads TGTGCCAGCAGCGCCGGGACAGGGGTTTCCTACGAGCAGTACTTC. Protein sequence: CASSAGTGVSYEQYF.